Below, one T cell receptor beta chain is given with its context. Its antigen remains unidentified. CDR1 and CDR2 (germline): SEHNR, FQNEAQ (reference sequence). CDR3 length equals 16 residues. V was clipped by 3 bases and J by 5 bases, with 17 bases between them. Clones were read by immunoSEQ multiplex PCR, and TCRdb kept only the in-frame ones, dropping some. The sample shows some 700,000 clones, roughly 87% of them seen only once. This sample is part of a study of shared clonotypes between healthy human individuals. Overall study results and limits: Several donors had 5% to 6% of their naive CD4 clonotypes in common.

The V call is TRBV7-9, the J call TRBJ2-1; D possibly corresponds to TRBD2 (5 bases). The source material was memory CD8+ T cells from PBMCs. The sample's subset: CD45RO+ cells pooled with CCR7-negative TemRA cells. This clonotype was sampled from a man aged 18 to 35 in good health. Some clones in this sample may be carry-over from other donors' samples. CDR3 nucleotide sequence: TGTGCCAGCAGCTTTAGTGGGAGCTATGGGAACAATGAGCAGTTCTTC. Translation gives CASSFSGSYGNNEQFF.